These 27 T cell receptor beta chains came from one sample sequenced in a study of blood T cells in healthy people across ages. A second PCR, run for about 6 to 11 cycles, used a sample-barcoded 5' primer plus a J-beta primer mix. In TCRdb, the 5' RACE reads were re-called with MiXCR into one record per CDR3 protein. The sample shows around 790,000 distinct CDR3 sequences, around 43% of them seen only once. The sample was blood. The receptors shown here come from a man aged 60-69 years in good health.

This sequence joins TRBV4-1 and TRBJ1-5, with TRBD1 as a possible D gene (6 bases). Between the trimmed V and J ends, which lost 5 bases and 5 bases, there was a span of 13 bases. The CDR3 is 14 residues long. From germline, CDR1 is MGHRA and CDR2 YSYEKL. CDR3 coding DNA: TGCGCCAGCAGCAACCGGGACATCGATCAGCCCCAGCATTTT. Its protein product is CASSNRDIDQPQHF.

The chain couples TRBV28 to TRBJ2-1; TRBD1 matches at 10 bases. The last part of the DNA fits TRBJ2-7 better; the J call may be wrong. This CDR3 region has 16 residues. CDR1 is MDHEN and CDR2 is SYDVKM in the germline V gene. CDR3 sequence reads: CASSHPLGQGSYEQYF. Written as DNA, the CDR3 is TGTGCCAGCAGTCACCCATTGGGACAGGGGTCCTACGAGCAGTACTTC.

This clonotype was detected only a few times. The chain is built from TRBV7-2 and TRBJ2-3; TRBD2 is a possible D gene (7 bases). Trimming removed 5 bases at V and 5 bases at J, with 20 bases between. The CDR3 runs to 16 residues. The germline V gene encodes CDR1 SGHTA and CDR2 FQGNSA. CDR3 sequence: CASSLEGSGGGDTQYF. The DNA of the CDR3 is TGTGCCAGCAGCCTAGAGGGGTCGGGGGGCGGAGATACGCAGTATTTT.

This clonotype was recorded at least ten times. V and J are TRBV29-1 and TRBJ1-2, with D uncertain. V lost 7 bases and J 3 bases, leaving 12 bases between the germline ends. The CDR3 loop spans 12 amino acids. The V gene's germline CDR1 is SQVTM and CDR2 ANQGSEA. The CDR3 DNA follows: TGCAGCGCCAGAATAACTTACTATGGCTACACCTTC. This codes for CSARITYYGYTF.

In the case of this clonotype: Given a much more abundant clone one base away, this may be a read error. The chain joins TRBV29-1 to TRBJ2-4; TRBD2 matches at 10 bases. The last part of the DNA fits TRBJ2-5 better; the J call may be wrong. CDR3 size: 14 residues. Germline values: CDR1 SQVTM, CDR2 ANQGSEA. The CDR3 is CSAEEGTSAGTQYF. The CDR3, as DNA: TGCAGCGCTGAAGAAGGGACTAGCGCAGGGACCCAGTACTTC.

This clonotype has a handful of counts. The chain carries TRBV6-6 and TRBJ2-6; D is perhaps TRBD2 (5 bases). Per the germline V gene, CDR1 is MNHNY and CDR2 is SVGAGI (reference sequence). CDR3 size: 13 residues. V lost 7 bases and J lost 2, with 6 bases in between. In DNA form, the CDR3 reads TGTGCCAGCACGGAGGCTGGGGCCAACGTCCTGACTTTC. Protein: CASTEAGANVLTF.

The genes are TRBV10-3 and TRBJ2-7, with D tentatively TRBD1 (5 bases). The V and J ends lost 6 bases and 5 bases respectively, with 17 bases between them. Germline V gives CDR1 ENHRY, CDR2 SYGVKD. The CDR3 has 14 residues. CDR3: CAIRGSGRGDEQYF. The DNA for the CDR3 is TGTGCCATCAGGGGCTCAGGTAGGGGCGACGAGCAGTACTTC.

The table lists this clonotype with a count of one. The rearrangement joins TRBV2 to TRBJ2-3; D is undetermined. V was cut by 5 bases and J by 1 base, with 7 bases left in between. The CDR3 sequence is 13 residues long. The germline CDR1 and CDR2 sequences are SNHLY and FYNNEI. The DNA for the CDR3 is TGTGCCAGCAGTTCCGTACGCACAGATACGCAGTATTTT. Amino acid sequence: CASSSVRTDTQYF.

A few counts support this clonotype. V gene TRBV4-1 combines with J gene TRBJ2-3, with D hard to call. The V end was cut by 0 bases, the J end by 4 bases, with 11 bases between. This CDR3 has 15 residues. Germline V gene lookup returns CDR1 MGHRA and CDR2 YSYEKL. The CDR3 is CASSQEPNRADTQYF. The CDR3 region has the DNA TGCGCCAGCAGCCAAGAGCCCAACAGAGCAGATACGCAGTATTTT.

The chain links TRBV29-1 to TRBJ2-3, with unresolved D. This CDR3 is 11 amino acids long. Germline V lookup: CDR1 SQVTM, CDR2 ANQGSEA. V lost 2 bases, J lost 5 bases, and 5 bases lay in between. CDR3 nucleotide sequence: TGCAGCGTTGAACCTGTAGATACGCAGTATTTT. It translates to CSVEPVDTQYF.

This clonotype has more than one count but fewer than ten. The chain joins TRBV5-1 to TRBJ1-5; 8 bases match TRBD1. The V gene end was trimmed by 5 bases and the J gene end by 7 bases; junction bases not matched to a gene: 11. Per the germline V gene, CDR1 is SGHRS and CDR2 is YFSETQ. The CDR3 spans 15 residues. The CDR3 region has the DNA TGCGCCAGCAGTCCCGGACAGGGATCAGAGCAGCCCCAGCATTTT. Translating it yields CASSPGQGSEQPQHF.

The table lists this clonotype with a few counts. The chain carries TRBV5-6 and TRBJ2-3, with D tentatively TRBD2 (5 bases). In germline, CDR1 is SGHDT, CDR2 YYEEEE. The CDR3 covers 15 residues. V lost 0 bases to trimming and J lost 7 bases, with 15 bases between them. Here the CDR3 reads CASSLELEGLNTQYF. For the CDR3, the DNA is TGTGCCAGCAGCTTGGAACTAGAAGGTTTGAATACGCAGTATTTT.

The chain combines TRBV12-5 with TRBJ2-1; no reliable D call. The germline V gene encodes CDR1 LGHNT and CDR2 FRNRAP. Trimming cost V 2 bases and J 2 bases, with 7 bases left between them. The CDR3 is 14 residues long. The CDR3 DNA follows: TGTGCTAGTGGTTTGCCCATTACCTACAATGAGCAGTTCTTC. Translated: CASGLPITYNEQFF.

The chain employs TRBV15 and TRBJ1-3, with D hard to call. Germline loops: CDR1 LNHNV, CDR2 YYDKDF (reference sequence). V lost 1 base and J 7 bases, leaving 11 bases between the germline ends. CDR3 length: 14 residues. The CDR3 loop is CATSRASGGNTIYF. CDR3 coding DNA: TGTGCCACCAGCAGAGCCTCAGGAGGGAACACCATATATTTT.

The rearrangement links TRBV5-1 to TRBJ2-7, with 7 bases lining up with TRBD1. The CDR3 contains 13 residues. The junction had 11 bases not matched to a gene; V was cut back by 4 bases and J by 10 bases. Germline CDR1 SGHRS, CDR2 YFSETQ. The CDR3 nucleotides are TGCGCCAGCAGCGTTAACGACAGGGCTCGCCAGTACTTC. This translates into CASSVNDRARQYF.

The chain carries TRBV14 and TRBJ2-1, with D possibly matching TRBD1 (5 bases). The CDR3 has 15 residues. Germline V gene lookup returns CDR1 SGHDN and CDR2 FVKESK. Deletions cut 1 base from V and 4 bases from J, with 11 bases between. CDR3 protein: CASSQGQSRYNEQFF. The CDR3 coding sequence is TGTGCCAGCAGCCAAGGACAGAGCCGGTACAATGAGCAGTTCTTC.

This clonotype was seen a handful of times. The chain recombines TRBV6-1 with TRBJ2-7; tentatively, D is TRBD1 (6 bases). Germline V gives CDR1 MNHNS, CDR2 SASEGT. The CDR3 covers 15 residues. V was clipped by 5 bases and J by 7 bases, with 21 bases between them. The CDR3 region is CASSLRGGSRWEQYF. The CDR3, as DNA: TGTGCCAGCAGTCTAAGAGGGGGTTCTCGCTGGGAGCAGTACTTC.

This clonotype was picked up many times. This chain connects TRBV20-1 to TRBJ2-2, with 8 bases aligning to TRBD1. The germline V gene encodes CDR1 DFQATT and CDR2 SNEGSKA (reference sequence). There are 14 residues in the CDR3. The ends lost 6 bases at V and 4 bases at J; junction bases unmatched: 7. The CDR3 is CSAAGQGLTGELFF. The CDR3 coding sequence is TGCAGTGCCGCAGGACAGGGACTCACCGGGGAGCTGTTTTTT.

The chain joins TRBV20-1 to TRBJ2-1, with TRBD2 matching over 7 bases. Looked up from germline, CDR1 is DFQATT and CDR2 is SNEGSKA (reference sequence). The trim removed 0 bases at V and 4 bases at J, leaving 9 bases unmatched. This CDR3 is 16 amino acids long. The CDR3 coding sequence is TGCAGTGCTAGAGACCGCCTTTGGCGGGGGTACAATGAGCAGTTCTTC. Translation: CSARDRLWRGYNEQFF.

This clonotype was counted a few times. The rearrangement joins TRBV10-1 to TRBJ2-5; 8 bases are a match to TRBD1. Losses at the gene ends were 8 bases for V and 2 bases for J; bases not matched to a gene: 13. The CDR3 extends over 16 amino acids. Germline V gene lookup returns CDR1 WNHNN and CDR2 SYGVQD (reference sequence). The CDR3 is CASQPFTGGEQETQYF. In DNA form, the CDR3 reads TGCGCCAGCCAGCCATTTACAGGGGGTGAACAAGAGACCCAGTACTTC.

This clonotype turned up a few times. CDR3 amino acids: CSALYLAGGDNEQFF. The CDR3 DNA is TGCAGTGCTCTTTATTTAGCGGGGGGGGACAATGAGCAGTTCTTC. The V gene is TRBV20-1, the J gene TRBJ2-1; TRBD2 matches at 11 bases. Germline V gene data show CDR1 as DFQATT and CDR2 as SNEGSKA (reference sequence). CDR3 length: 15 amino acids. Trimming removed 5 bases from V and 5 bases from J; junction bases left unmatched: 8.

Comment on this clonotype: A read error may produce the germline difference seen at one junction end. The chain recombines TRBV7-6 with TRBJ1-6; TRBD1 is a possible D gene (5 bases). The CDR3 contains 15 residues. Germline CDR1 is SGHVS and CDR2 is FNYEAQ. The CDR3 loop is CVSSLKGNGNSPLHF. In nucleotides, the CDR3 is TGTGTCAGCAGCTTAAAGGGGAACGGTAATTCACCCCTCCACTTT.

The CDR3, as DNA: TGTGCCAGCAGTTCTGCCGCGAGAACGCAGTATTTT. Its protein product is CASSSAARTQYF. This sequence joins TRBV6-2 or TRBV6-3 and TRBJ2-3; no reliable D call. CDR1 MNHEY and CDR2 SVGEGT come from the germline V gene. This CDR3 comprises 12 residues. V gave up 4 bases and J gave up 9 bases, with 11 bases separating them.

This chain uses TRBV20-1 with TRBJ1-1, with 8 bases fitting TRBD1. V shed 1 base, J shed 6 bases, and the junction held 4 bases outside the gene matches. The germline CDR1 and CDR2 sequences are DFQATT and SNEGSKA (reference sequence). CDR3 size: 13 residues. The CDR3 DNA reads as TGCAGTGCTAGAGCCAGGGGGCGTGCTGAAGCTTTCTTT. This codes for CSARARGRAEAFF.

The J gene is TRBJ1-5, the V gene TRBV18, with TRBD1 as a possible D gene (6 bases). The CDR3 covers 14 residues. Germline CDR1 reads KGHSH; CDR2 reads LQKENI. The V gene lost 1 base and the J gene lost 8 bases, with 12 bases spanning the gap. The CDR3 loop is CASSPRQGPEPQHF. CDR3 nucleotides: TGTGCCAGCTCACCACGGCAGGGGCCGGAGCCCCAGCATTTT.

This chain uses TRBV6-1 with TRBJ2-3; 13 bases map to TRBD2. V shed 5 bases and J 0 bases; nucleotides not matched to a gene: 8. The CDR3 has 18 residues. Germline CDR1 MNHNS, CDR2 SASEGT. Written as DNA, the CDR3 is TGTGCCAGCAGTATCGGGACTAGCGGGATCACTAGCACAGATACGCAGTATTTT. As protein: CASSIGTSGITSTDTQYF.

At least ten counts were recorded for this clonotype. This chain joins TRBV25-1 and TRBJ2-1, with D unclear. The CDR3 contains 11 residues. Trimming shortened V by 4 bases and J by 5 bases, and 3 bases separated the two germline ends. CDR1 is MGHDK and CDR2 is SYGVNS in the germline V gene. CDR3 in DNA: TGTGCCAGCAGTGCAAACAATGAGCAGTTCTTC. Its protein is CASSANNEQFF.